This T cell receptor (beta chain) appears in the sequencing data of a study of blood T cell repertoires in COVID-19. Study-level information: Some COVID-19 samples were acute and others convalescent; all came from the United States, Italy and Spain.

Some clones are missing from TCRdb's copy, which holds only in-frame ones; the method was immunoSEQ multiplex PCR. The sample contains about 120,000 clones, 75% to 90% of which appear only once. The CDR3 is 16 residues long. After removal of 0 bases from V and 5 bases from J, the junction contained 1 base not matched to a gene. Germline CDR1 is SGHAT and CDR2 is FQNNGV. Source material: peripheral blood. This sequence joins TRBV11-2 and TRBJ2-3; 14 bases are a match to TRBD2. This TCR was recovered from a man aged 30 to 45 with acute or convalescent COVID-19. The CDR3 sequence is CASSLEGTSGRDTQYF. The DNA for the CDR3 is TGTGCCAGCAGCTTAGAGGGGACTAGCGGGAGAGATACGCAGTATTTT.